The text below deals with one T cell receptor (beta chain). Germline V lookup: CDR1 DFQATT, CDR2 SNEGSKA (reference sequence). There are 17 residues in the CDR3. The J segment lost 4 bases and the V segment lost 2 bases, leaving 14 bases of the junction unmatched. MiXCR, applied by TCRdb to the 5' RACE reads, yields one record per CDR3 protein. The sample holds about 220,000 distinct CDR3 sequences, about 11% seen once. The record originates from a study of CD8 T cells in ankylosing spondylitis. The sequence was obtained from a male donor with ankylosing spondylitis or in good health (not recorded which). Sequencing was done on a sample of blood, either unsorted or a sorted T cell fraction (not recorded which). V gene TRBV20-1 combines with J gene TRBJ2-5; 9 bases agree with TRBD2. The CDR3 loop is CSARSGGAGGLGETQYF. The CDR3 region has the DNA TGCAGTGCTAGAAGCGGTGGGGCGGGGGGGCTGGGAGAGACCCAGTACTTC.